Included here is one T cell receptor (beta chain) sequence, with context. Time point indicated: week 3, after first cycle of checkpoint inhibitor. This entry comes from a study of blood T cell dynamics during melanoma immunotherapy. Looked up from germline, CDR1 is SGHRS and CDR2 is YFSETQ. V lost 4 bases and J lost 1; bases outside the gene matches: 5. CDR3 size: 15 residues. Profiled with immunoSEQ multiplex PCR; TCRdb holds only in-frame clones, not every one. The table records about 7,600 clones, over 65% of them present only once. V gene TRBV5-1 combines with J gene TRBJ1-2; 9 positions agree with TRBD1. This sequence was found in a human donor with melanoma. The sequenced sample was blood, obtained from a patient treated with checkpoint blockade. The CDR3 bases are TGCGCCAGCAGCCGGACGACAGGGGGTAACTATGGCTACACCTTC. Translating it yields CASSRTTGGNYGYTF.